This T cell receptor (beta chain) was obtained from a study of T-cell reconstitution after alpha-beta-depleted transplantation in children. Ten or more counts support this clonotype. Its antigen is still unknown. Whole-study results and caveats: About two months after transplant, alpha-beta T cells reportedly came from several hundred expanded graft clones. Several patients had high TCRbeta diversity at day 60; it came from surviving recipient T cells and thymic progenitors. At one year after transplant, newly produced T cells mostly accounted for T-cell counts and diversity.

Unique molecular identifiers tagged the TCRbeta library. MiXCR was run by TCRdb on the PCR reads, yielding one entry per CDR3 protein. The sample lists approximately 500,000 distinct CDR3 sequences, 25% to 30% occurring once. Germline loops: CDR1 LGHDT, CDR2 YNNKEL (reference sequence). With V trimmed by 4 bases and J by 0 bases, 7 bases remained unmatched. The CDR3 contains 16 residues. The V call is TRBV3-1, the J call TRBJ2-5; 8 bases line up with TRBD2. The material sequenced was PBMCs, taken before TCRalphabeta/CD19-depleted stem cell transplant. This TCR was recovered from a boy under three years old with Wiskott-Aldrich syndrome, due to receive a stem cell transplant. The CDR3 loop reads CASSPQGGRNQETQYF. In nucleotides, the CDR3 is TGTGCCAGCAGCCCCCAGGGCGGGAGGAACCAAGAGACCCAGTACTTC.